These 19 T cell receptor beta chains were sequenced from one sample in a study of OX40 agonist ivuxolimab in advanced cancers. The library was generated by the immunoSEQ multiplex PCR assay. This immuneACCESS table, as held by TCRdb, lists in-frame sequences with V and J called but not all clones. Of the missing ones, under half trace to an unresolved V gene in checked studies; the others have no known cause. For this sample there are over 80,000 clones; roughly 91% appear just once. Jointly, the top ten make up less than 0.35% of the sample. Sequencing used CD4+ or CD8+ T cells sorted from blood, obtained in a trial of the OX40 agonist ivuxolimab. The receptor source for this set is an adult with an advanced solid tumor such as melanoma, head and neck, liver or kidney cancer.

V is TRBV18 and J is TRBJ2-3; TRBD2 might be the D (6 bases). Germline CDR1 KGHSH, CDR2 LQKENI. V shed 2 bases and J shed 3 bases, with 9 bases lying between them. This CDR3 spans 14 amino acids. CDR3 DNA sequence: TGTGCCAGCTCACCAGAGACTAGTACAGATACGCAGTATTTT. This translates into CASSPETSTDTQYF.

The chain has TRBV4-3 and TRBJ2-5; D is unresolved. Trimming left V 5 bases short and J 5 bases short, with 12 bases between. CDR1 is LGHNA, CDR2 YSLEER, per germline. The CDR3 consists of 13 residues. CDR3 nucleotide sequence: TGCGCCAGCAGCGAGGCCACCGCGGAGACCCAGTACTTC. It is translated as CASSEATAETQYF.

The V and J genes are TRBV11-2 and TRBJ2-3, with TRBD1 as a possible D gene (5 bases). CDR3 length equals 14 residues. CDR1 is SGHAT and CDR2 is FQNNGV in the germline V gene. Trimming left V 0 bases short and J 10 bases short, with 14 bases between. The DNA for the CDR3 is TGTGCCAGCAGCTTAGAAGGGGTCACTATTTCGCAGTATTTT. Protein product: CASSLEGVTISQYF.

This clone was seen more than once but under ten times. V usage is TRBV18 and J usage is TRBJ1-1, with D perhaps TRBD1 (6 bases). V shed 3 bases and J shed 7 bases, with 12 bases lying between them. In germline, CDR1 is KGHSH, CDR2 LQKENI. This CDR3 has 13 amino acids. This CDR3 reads CASSPMGAYEAFF. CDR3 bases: TGTGCCAGCTCACCGATGGGGGCTTATGAAGCTTTCTTT.

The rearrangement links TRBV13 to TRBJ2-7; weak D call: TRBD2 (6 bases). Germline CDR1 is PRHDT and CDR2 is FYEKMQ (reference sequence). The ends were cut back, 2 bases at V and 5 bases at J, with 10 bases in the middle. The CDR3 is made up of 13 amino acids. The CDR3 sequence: CASSLREVHEQYF. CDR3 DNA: TGTGCCAGCAGCTTAAGGGAGGTCCACGAGCAGTACTTC.

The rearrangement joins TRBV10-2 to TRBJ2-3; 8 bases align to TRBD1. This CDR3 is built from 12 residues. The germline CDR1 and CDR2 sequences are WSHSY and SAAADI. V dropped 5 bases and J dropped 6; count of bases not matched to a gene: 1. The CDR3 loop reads CASSPGGDTQYF. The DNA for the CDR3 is TGCGCCAGCAGTCCAGGGGGCGATACGCAGTATTTT.

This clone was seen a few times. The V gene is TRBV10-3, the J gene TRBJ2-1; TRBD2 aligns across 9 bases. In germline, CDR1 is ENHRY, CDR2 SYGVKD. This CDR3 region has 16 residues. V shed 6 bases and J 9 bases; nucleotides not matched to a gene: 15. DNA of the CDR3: TGTGCCATCAGCGCTTCGGGACTAGCCGACGGAGGTGAGCAGTTCTTC. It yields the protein CAISASGLADGGEQFF.

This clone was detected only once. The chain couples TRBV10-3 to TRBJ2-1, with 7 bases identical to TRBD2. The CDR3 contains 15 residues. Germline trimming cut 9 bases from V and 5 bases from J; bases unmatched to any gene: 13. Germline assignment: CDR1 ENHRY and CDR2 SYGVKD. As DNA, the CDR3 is TGTGCCATTTTGTGGGGGGGTGGACCCCACAATGAGCAGTTCTTC. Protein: CAILWGGGPHNEQFF.

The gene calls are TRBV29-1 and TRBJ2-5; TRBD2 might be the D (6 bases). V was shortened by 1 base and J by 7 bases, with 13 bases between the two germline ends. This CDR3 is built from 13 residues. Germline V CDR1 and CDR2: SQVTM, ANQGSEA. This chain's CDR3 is CSVEAQTGGTQYF. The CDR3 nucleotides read TGCAGCGTTGAAGCCCAGACCGGGGGGACCCAGTACTTC.

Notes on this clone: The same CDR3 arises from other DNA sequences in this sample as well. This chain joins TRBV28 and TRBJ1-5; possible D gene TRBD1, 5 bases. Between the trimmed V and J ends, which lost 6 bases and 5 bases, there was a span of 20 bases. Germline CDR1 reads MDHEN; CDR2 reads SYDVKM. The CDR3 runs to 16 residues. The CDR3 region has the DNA TGTGCCAGCAGCAGCACCGGGACGGGGATGCATCAGCCCCAGCATTTT. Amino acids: CASSSTGTGMHQPQHF.

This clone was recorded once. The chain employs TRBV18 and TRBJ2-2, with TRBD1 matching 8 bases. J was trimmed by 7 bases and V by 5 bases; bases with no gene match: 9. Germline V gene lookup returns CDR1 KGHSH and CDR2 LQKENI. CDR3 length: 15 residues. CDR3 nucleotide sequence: TGTGCCAGCTCAAGTTGGACAGGGAGGAACGGGGAGCTGTTTTTT. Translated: CASSSWTGRNGELFF.

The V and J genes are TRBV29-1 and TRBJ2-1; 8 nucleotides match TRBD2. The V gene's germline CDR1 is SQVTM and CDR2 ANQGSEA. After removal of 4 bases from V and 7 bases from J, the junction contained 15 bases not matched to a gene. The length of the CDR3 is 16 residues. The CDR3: CSVVLAGGLVWNEQFF. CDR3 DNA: TGCAGCGTTGTACTTGCGGGAGGTCTTGTTTGGAATGAGCAGTTCTTC.

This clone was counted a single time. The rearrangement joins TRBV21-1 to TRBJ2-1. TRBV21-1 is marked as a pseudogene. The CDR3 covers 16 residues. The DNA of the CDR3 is TGTGCCAGCAGCAAAGGCCCGGGACCCCCCTCCCGGGAGCAGTTCTTC. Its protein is CASSKGPGPPSREQFF.

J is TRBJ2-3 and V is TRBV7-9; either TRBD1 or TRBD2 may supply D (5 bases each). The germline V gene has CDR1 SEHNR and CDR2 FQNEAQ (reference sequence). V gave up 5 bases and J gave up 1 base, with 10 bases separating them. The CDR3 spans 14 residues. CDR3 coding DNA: TGTGCCAGCAGCCAAGTGGGGGGCACAGATACGCAGTATTTT. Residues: CASSQVGGTDTQYF.

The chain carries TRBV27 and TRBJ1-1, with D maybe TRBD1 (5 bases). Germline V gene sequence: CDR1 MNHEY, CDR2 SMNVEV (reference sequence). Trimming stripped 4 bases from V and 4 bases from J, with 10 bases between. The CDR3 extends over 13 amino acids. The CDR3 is CASSSRDVTEAFF. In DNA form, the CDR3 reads TGTGCCAGCAGTTCCAGGGATGTCACTGAAGCTTTCTTT.

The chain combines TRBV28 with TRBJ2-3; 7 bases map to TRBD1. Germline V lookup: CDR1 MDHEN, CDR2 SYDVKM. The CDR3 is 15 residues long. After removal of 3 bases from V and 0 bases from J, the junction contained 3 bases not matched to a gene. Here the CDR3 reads CASSLGQLSTDTQYF. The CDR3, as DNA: TGTGCCAGCAGTTTGGGACAGCTTAGCACAGATACGCAGTATTTT.

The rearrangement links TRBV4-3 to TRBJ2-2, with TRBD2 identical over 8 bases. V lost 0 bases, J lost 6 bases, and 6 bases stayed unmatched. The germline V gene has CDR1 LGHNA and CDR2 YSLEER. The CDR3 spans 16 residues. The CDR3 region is CASSQDTLAESGELFF. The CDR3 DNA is TGCGCCAGCAGCCAAGATACACTAGCGGAGTCCGGGGAGCTGTTTTTT.

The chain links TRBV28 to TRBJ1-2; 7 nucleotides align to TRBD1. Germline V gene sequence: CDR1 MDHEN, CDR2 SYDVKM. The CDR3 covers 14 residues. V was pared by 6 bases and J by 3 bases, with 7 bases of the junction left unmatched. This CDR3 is CASRRGLGDYGYTF. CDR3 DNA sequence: TGTGCCAGCAGGAGGGGGCTTGGAGACTATGGCTACACCTTC.

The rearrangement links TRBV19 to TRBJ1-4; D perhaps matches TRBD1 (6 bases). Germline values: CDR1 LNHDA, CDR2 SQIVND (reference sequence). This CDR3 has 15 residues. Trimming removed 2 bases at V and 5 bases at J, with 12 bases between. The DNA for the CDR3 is TGTGCCAGTAGTATAACAGGGAGGCAAAATGAAAAACTGTTTTTT. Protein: CASSITGRQNEKLFF.